The T cell receptor beta chain under discussion was sequenced for a study of shared clonotypes between healthy human individuals. Looking at the study overall: A donor's plate count was three for CD4 naive and three for CD4 memory; CD8 naive had two and CD8 memory one.

Terminally differentiated effector memory CD45RA+ cells were excluded by CCR7 positive selection of CD45RO-negative cells. This clone has a single count. Measured with immunoSEQ multiplex PCR; TCRdb has only the in-frame clones, and not every one. The sample holds about 1.9 million clones, roughly 95% seen once. Germline V gives CDR1 SGHNT, CDR2 YENEEA. This CDR3 comprises 18 residues. The V gene lost 0 bases and the J gene lost 1 base, with 16 bases spanning the gap. The sample was naive CD8+ T cells from PBMCs. The rearrangement links TRBV11-3 to TRBJ1-3; no clear D. The TCR comes from a young man in good health. Some clones in this sample may be carry-over from other donors' samples. The chain's CDR3 is CASSLDSAQELSGNTIYF. DNA for the CDR3: TGTGCCAGCAGCTTAGATTCGGCCCAGGAACTATCTGGAAACACCATATATTTT.